One sample yielded the 4 T cell receptor beta chains listed below, sequenced in a study of blood T cell repertoires in COVID-19. The protocol was immunoSEQ multiplex PCR, while the TCRdb copy is restricted to in-frame clones and leaves out a portion. Of roughly 400,000 clones in the sample, roughly 86% were seen once. The sequenced material came from peripheral blood. These receptor sequences come from a woman aged 55 to 70 with COVID-19, enrolled during active disease.

V gene TRBV5-4 combines with J gene TRBJ2-1; 8 nucleotides line up with TRBD1. CDR1 and CDR2 from the germline V gene are SGHNT and YYREEE (reference sequence). The length of the CDR3 is 15 residues. V gave up 3 bases and J gave up 4 bases; unmatched junction bases: 6. CDR3 DNA: TGTGCCAGCAGCTCGGACAGGGTGCAATACAATGAGCAGTTCTTC. Encoded protein: CASSSDRVQYNEQFF.

Points on this clone: The same CDR3 also results from other DNA sequences found in this sample. The CDR3 sequence: CASSRTGGSNQPQHF. CDR3 nucleotide sequence: TGTGCCAGCAGTCGGACAGGGGGAAGCAATCAGCCCCAGCATTTT. The chain combines TRBV6-5 with TRBJ1-5; TRBD1 agrees at 10 bases. This CDR3 comprises 15 residues. V lost 5 bases, J lost 1 base, and 2 bases stayed unmatched. Germline assignment: CDR1 MNHEY and CDR2 SVGAGI.

This sequence joins TRBV28 and TRBJ1-5; D remains unclear. V dropped 2 bases and J dropped 4 bases, with 18 bases sitting between them. The germline CDR1 and CDR2 sequences are MDHEN and SYDVKM. The CDR3 is 17 amino acids. The CDR3 bases are TGTGCCAGCAGTTTACGGATGTCGGGTTGGCAGAATCAGCCCCAGCATTTT. It translates to CASSLRMSGWQNQPQHF.

The V and J genes are TRBV3-1 (or the pseudogene TRBV3-2) and TRBJ1-1; perhaps TRBD1 as D (6 bases). V gave up 1 base and J gave up 4 bases, with 10 bases separating them. This CDR3 is 14 amino acids long. CDR1 and CDR2 (germline): LGHDT, YNNKEL (reference sequence). The CDR3 loop reads CASSQVGAGTEAFF. The CDR3 DNA reads TGTGCCAGCAGCCAAGTGGGGGCCGGCACTGAAGCTTTCTTT.